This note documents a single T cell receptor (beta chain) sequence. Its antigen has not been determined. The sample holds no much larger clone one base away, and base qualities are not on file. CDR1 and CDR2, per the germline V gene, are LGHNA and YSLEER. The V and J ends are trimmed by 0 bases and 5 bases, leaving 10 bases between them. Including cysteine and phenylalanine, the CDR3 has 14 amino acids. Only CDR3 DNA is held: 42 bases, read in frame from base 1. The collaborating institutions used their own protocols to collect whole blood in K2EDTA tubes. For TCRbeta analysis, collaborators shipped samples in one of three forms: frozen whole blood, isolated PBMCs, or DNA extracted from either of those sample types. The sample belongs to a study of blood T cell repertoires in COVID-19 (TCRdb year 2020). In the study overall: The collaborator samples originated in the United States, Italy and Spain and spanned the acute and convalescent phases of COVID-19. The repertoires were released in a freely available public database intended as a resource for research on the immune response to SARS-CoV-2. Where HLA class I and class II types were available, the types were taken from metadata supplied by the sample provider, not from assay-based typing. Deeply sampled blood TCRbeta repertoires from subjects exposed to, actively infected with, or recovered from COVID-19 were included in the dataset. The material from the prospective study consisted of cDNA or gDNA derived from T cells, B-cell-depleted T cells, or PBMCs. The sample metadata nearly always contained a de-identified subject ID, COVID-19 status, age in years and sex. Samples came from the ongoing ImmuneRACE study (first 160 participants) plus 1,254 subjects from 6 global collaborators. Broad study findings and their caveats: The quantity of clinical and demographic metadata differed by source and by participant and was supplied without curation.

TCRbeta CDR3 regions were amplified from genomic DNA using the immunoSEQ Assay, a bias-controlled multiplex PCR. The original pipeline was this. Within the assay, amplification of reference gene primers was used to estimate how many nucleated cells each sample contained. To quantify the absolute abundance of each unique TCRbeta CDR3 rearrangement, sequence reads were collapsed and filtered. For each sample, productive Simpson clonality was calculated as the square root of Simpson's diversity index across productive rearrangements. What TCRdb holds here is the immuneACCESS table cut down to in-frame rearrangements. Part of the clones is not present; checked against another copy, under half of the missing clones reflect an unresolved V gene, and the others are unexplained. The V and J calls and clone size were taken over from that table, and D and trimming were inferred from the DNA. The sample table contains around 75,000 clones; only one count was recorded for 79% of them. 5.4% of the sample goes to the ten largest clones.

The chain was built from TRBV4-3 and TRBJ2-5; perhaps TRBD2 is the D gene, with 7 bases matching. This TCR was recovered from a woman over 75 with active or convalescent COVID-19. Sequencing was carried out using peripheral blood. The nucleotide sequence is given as TGCGCCAGCAGCCAAGATGGGGGGGCGGAGACCCAGTACTTC. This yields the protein CASSQDGGAETQYF.